These T cell receptor beta chains were read from a single sample in a study of T-cell reconstitution after alpha-beta-depleted transplantation in children. TCRdb used MiXCR to reprocess the PCR reads, holding one entry per CDR3 protein. The sample shows 200,000 to 250,000 distinct CDR3 sequences, less than 9% of them seen only once. Here the sequenced sample was PBMCs, mostly from graft donor cells, taken 180 days after TCRalphabeta/CD19-depleted stem cell transplant. The receptor set was obtained from a male patient aged 10-17 years who had a stem cell transplant for acute lymphoblastic leukemia, so the T cells may come from the graft donor. The CDR3 runs from the conserved cysteine through the conserved F or W. The D gene is left open where the match is weak. Size values are once, few and many counts, or a class for expanded clones, and some rows have none.

v_call: TRBV5-1; j_call: TRBJ2-5; clone_size: many; d_call: TRBD2; cdr3_aa: CASSSLWRGTQETQYF; cdr3_nt: TGCGCCAGCAGCTCCCTTTGGCGGGGGACCCAAGAGACCCAGTACTTC
v_call: TRBV20-1; j_call: TRBJ1-5; clone_size: many; d_call: NA; cdr3_aa: CSAHDPQGDQPQHF; cdr3_nt: TGCAGTGCTCACGACCCACAAGGGGATCAGCCCCAGCATTTT
v_call: TRBV3-1; j_call: TRBJ1-1; clone_size: many; d_call: NA; cdr3_aa: CASRDVNTEAFF; cdr3_nt: TGTGCCAGTAGGGACGTGAACACTGAAGCTTTCTTT
v_call: TRBV6-1; j_call: TRBJ2-4; clone_size: many; d_call: NA; cdr3_aa: CASQIKNIQYF; cdr3_nt: TGTGCCAGTCAGATCAAAAACATTCAGTACTTC
v_call: TRBV10-3; j_call: TRBJ2-5; clone_size: many; d_call: TRBD2; cdr3_aa: CAMRGGLDETQYF; cdr3_nt: TGTGCCATGAGAGGTGGACTAGATGAGACCCAGTACTTC
v_call: TRBV18; j_call: TRBJ1-1; clone_size: many; d_call: NA; cdr3_aa: CASSEPQGTEAFF; cdr3_nt: TGTGCCAGCTCCGAGCCGCAGGGGACTGAAGCTTTCTTT
v_call: TRBV6-1; j_call: TRBJ2-2; clone_size: NA; d_call: NA; cdr3_aa: CASSPPPGVNTGELFF; cdr3_nt: TGTGCCAGCAGTCCCCCTCCGGGGGTGAACACCGGGGAGCTGTTTTTT
v_call: TRBV29-1; j_call: TRBJ2-5; clone_size: many; d_call: TRBD2; cdr3_aa: CSVRREGIQYF; cdr3_nt: TGCAGCGTTCGCAGGGAGGGGATCCAGTACTTC
v_call: TRBV5-1; j_call: TRBJ1-4; clone_size: many; d_call: TRBD1; cdr3_aa: CASSPMSQGSEKLFF; cdr3_nt: TGCGCCAGCAGTCCAATGTCACAGGGGAGTGAAAAACTGTTTTTT
v_call: TRBV12-3/TRBV12-4; j_call: TRBJ2-2; clone_size: many; d_call: TRBD1; cdr3_aa: CASSSTGTVKTGELFF; cdr3_nt: TGTGCCAGCAGTTCCACCGGGACAGTCAAGACCGGGGAGCTGTTTTTT
v_call: TRBV29-1; j_call: TRBJ2-7; clone_size: many; d_call: NA; cdr3_aa: CSVGSYEQYF; cdr3_nt: TGCAGCGTGGGCTCGTACGAGCAGTACTTC
v_call: TRBV12-3/TRBV12-4; j_call: TRBJ1-5; clone_size: many; d_call: NA; cdr3_aa: CASNRDANQPQHF; cdr3_nt: TGTGCCAGCAACCGGGATGCCAATCAGCCCCAGCATTTT
v_call: TRBV12-3/TRBV12-4; j_call: TRBJ2-7; clone_size: many; d_call: NA; cdr3_aa: CASSWRGLAEQYF; cdr3_nt: TGTGCCAGCAGTTGGAGAGGGCTGGCCGAGCAGTACTTC
v_call: TRBV6-1; j_call: TRBJ2-7; clone_size: many; d_call: NA; cdr3_aa: CASRKGGGGLPAYEQYF; cdr3_nt: TGTGCCAGCAGGAAGGGGGGGGGCGGCCTCCCCGCCTACGAGCAGTACTTC
v_call: TRBV5-1; j_call: TRBJ1-1; clone_size: many; d_call: TRBD1; cdr3_aa: CASSLWRDRGTEAFF; cdr3_nt: TGCGCCAGCAGCTTGTGGCGGGACAGGGGGACTGAAGCTTTCTTT
v_call: TRBV28; j_call: TRBJ1-5; clone_size: few; d_call: NA; cdr3_aa: CASSLWQGTGNQPQHF; cdr3_nt: TGTGCCAGCAGTTTATGGCAGGGAACTGGGAATCAGCCCCAGCATTTT
v_call: TRBV9; j_call: TRBJ2-3; clone_size: few; d_call: TRBD1; cdr3_aa: CASATGKWDTQYF; cdr3_nt: TGTGCCAGCGCGACAGGGAAGTGGGATACGCAGTATTTT
v_call: TRBV5-1; j_call: TRBJ2-3; clone_size: many; d_call: NA; cdr3_aa: CASSFVGTPTDTQYF; cdr3_nt: TGCGCCAGCAGCTTCGTCGGGACCCCCACAGATACGCAGTATTTT
v_call: TRBV23-1; j_call: TRBJ2-1; clone_size: NA; d_call: TRBD2; cdr3_aa: CASSQKREKGSNEQFF; cdr3_nt: TGCGCCAGCAGTCAAAAGCGGGAGAAAGGGTCCAATGAGCAGTTCTTC
v_call: TRBV27; j_call: TRBJ2-2; clone_size: many; d_call: NA; cdr3_aa: CASSLEGSDTGELFF; cdr3_nt: TGTGCCAGCAGTTTAGAGGGCAGTGACACCGGGGAGCTGTTTTTT
v_call: TRBV10-3; j_call: TRBJ2-7; clone_size: many; d_call: NA; cdr3_aa: CAISARGESSYEQYF; cdr3_nt: TGTGCCATCAGTGCGCGAGGGGAAAGCTCCTACGAGCAGTACTTC
v_call: TRBV11-3; j_call: TRBJ2-1; clone_size: many; d_call: TRBD1; cdr3_aa: CASSLSPGQVGVNEQFF; cdr3_nt: TGTGCCAGCAGCTTAAGTCCGGGACAGGTGGGAGTCAATGAGCAGTTCTTC
v_call: TRBV12-3/TRBV12-4; j_call: TRBJ2-2; clone_size: many; d_call: NA; cdr3_aa: CASTSGQLNTGELFF; cdr3_nt: TGTGCCAGCACCTCGGGCCAGCTGAACACCGGGGAGCTGTTTTTT
v_call: TRBV29-1; j_call: TRBJ2-1; clone_size: many; d_call: NA; cdr3_aa: CSVDSRNEQFF; cdr3_nt: TGCAGCGTTGACTCCCGCAATGAGCAGTTCTTC
v_call: TRBV3-1; j_call: TRBJ2-5; clone_size: NA; d_call: TRBD2; cdr3_aa: CASSQHPLRRGRDRETQYF; cdr3_nt: TGTGCCAGCAGCCAGCACCCCCTTCGCCGCGGGAGGGACCGTGAGACCCAGTACTTC
v_call: TRBV5-1; j_call: TRBJ1-5; clone_size: many; d_call: NA; cdr3_aa: CASSTGDSRGEPQHF; cdr3_nt: TGCGCCAGCAGCACCGGGGACTCGAGAGGGGAGCCCCAGCATTTT
v_call: TRBV7-9; j_call: TRBJ2-1; clone_size: many; d_call: NA; cdr3_aa: CASSPQGEQFF; cdr3_nt: TGTGCCAGCAGCCCTCAGGGGGAGCAGTTCTTC
v_call: TRBV7-2; j_call: TRBJ1-5; clone_size: many; d_call: NA; cdr3_aa: CASSIETGNQPQHF; cdr3_nt: TGTGCCAGCAGCATAGAAACAGGCAATCAGCCCCAGCATTTT
v_call: TRBV6-1; j_call: TRBJ2-7; clone_size: many; d_call: NA; cdr3_aa: CAAGWGVLYEQYF; cdr3_nt: TGTGCCGCAGGTTGGGGGGTCCTCTACGAGCAGTACTTC
v_call: TRBV28; j_call: TRBJ1-2; clone_size: many; d_call: TRBD1; cdr3_aa: CASSSGQGKNYGYTF; cdr3_nt: TGTGCCAGCAGTTCAGGACAGGGGAAAAACTATGGCTACACCTTC
v_call: TRBV9; j_call: TRBJ2-7; clone_size: many; d_call: NA; cdr3_aa: CASSVAGGDIYEQYF; cdr3_nt: TGTGCCAGCAGCGTAGCTGGGGGGGACATCTACGAGCAGTACTTC
v_call: TRBV3-1; j_call: TRBJ2-1; clone_size: many; d_call: TRBD2; cdr3_aa: CASSLGAGGEQFF; cdr3_nt: TGTGCCAGCAGCCTCGGAGCGGGAGGTGAGCAGTTCTTC
v_call: TRBV6-2/TRBV6-3; j_call: TRBJ2-3; clone_size: many; d_call: TRBD2; cdr3_aa: CASRPGLAGGTDTQYF; cdr3_nt: TGTGCCAGCAGACCCGGACTAGCGGGGGGCACAGATACGCAGTATTTT
v_call: TRBV4-3; j_call: TRBJ2-7; clone_size: many; d_call: NA; cdr3_aa: CASSQDQGGGKQYF; cdr3_nt: TGCGCCAGCAGCCAAGATCAGGGGGGGGGCAAGCAGTACTTC
v_call: TRBV25-1; j_call: TRBJ2-7; clone_size: many; d_call: NA; cdr3_aa: CASSGDRTPYEQYF; cdr3_nt: TGTGCCAGCAGTGGAGACAGGACCCCCTACGAGCAGTACTTC
v_call: TRBV11-2; j_call: TRBJ1-2; clone_size: many; d_call: NA; cdr3_aa: CASSLGAGGYTF; cdr3_nt: TGTGCCAGCAGCTTGGGGGCGGGAGGCTACACCTTC
v_call: TRBV4-1; j_call: TRBJ1-2; clone_size: many; d_call: TRBD1; cdr3_aa: CASRGQENYGYTF; cdr3_nt: TGCGCCAGCAGGGGACAGGAGAACTATGGCTACACCTTC
v_call: TRBV9; j_call: TRBJ2-7; clone_size: many; d_call: TRBD1; cdr3_aa: CASSLRGTGTYEQYF; cdr3_nt: TGTGCCAGCAGCCTCAGAGGGACAGGAACCTACGAGCAGTACTTC
v_call: TRBV11-1; j_call: TRBJ2-7; clone_size: many; d_call: NA; cdr3_aa: CASSARETYEQYF; cdr3_nt: TGTGCCAGCAGCGCCAGGGAAACCTACGAGCAGTACTTC
v_call: TRBV25-1; j_call: TRBJ2-7; clone_size: many; d_call: TRBD1; cdr3_aa: CASSEYKGANEQYF; cdr3_nt: TGTGCCAGCAGTGAATATAAGGGGGCAAACGAGCAGTACTTC
v_call: TRBV21-1; j_call: TRBJ1-1; clone_size: many; d_call: NA; cdr3_aa: CASSSRTGGPMNTEAFF; cdr3_nt: TGTGCCAGCAGCTCCAGGACAGGGGGCCCCATGAACACTGAAGCTTTCTTT
v_call: TRBV5-5; j_call: TRBJ2-7; clone_size: many; d_call: NA; cdr3_aa: CASSVSYLGSYEQYF; cdr3_nt: TGTGCCAGCAGCGTGTCCTACCTTGGGTCCTACGAGCAGTACTTC
v_call: TRBV25-1; j_call: TRBJ2-1; clone_size: many; d_call: NA; cdr3_aa: CASSTFPHGNEQFF; cdr3_nt: TGTGCCAGCAGTACCTTCCCCCACGGCAATGAGCAGTTCTTC
v_call: TRBV4-3; j_call: TRBJ2-2; clone_size: many; d_call: NA; cdr3_aa: CASSQDPANTGELFF; cdr3_nt: TGCGCCAGCAGCCAAGATCCAGCGAACACCGGGGAGCTGTTTTTT
v_call: TRBV4-2; j_call: TRBJ1-4; clone_size: many; d_call: NA; cdr3_aa: CASSQWRSPTNEKLFF; cdr3_nt: TGTGCCAGCAGCCAATGGCGTAGTCCAACTAATGAAAAACTGTTTTTT
v_call: TRBV7-9; j_call: TRBJ2-3; clone_size: many; d_call: TRBD1; cdr3_aa: CASSLGTGGATDTQYF; cdr3_nt: TGTGCCAGCAGCTTAGGGACAGGGGGGGCCACAGATACGCAGTATTTT
v_call: TRBV20-1; j_call: TRBJ2-3; clone_size: many; d_call: TRBD1; cdr3_aa: CSARLPGTATDTQYF; cdr3_nt: TGCAGTGCTAGACTTCCCGGGACAGCCACAGATACGCAGTATTTT
v_call: TRBV5-1; j_call: TRBJ1-4; clone_size: many; d_call: NA; cdr3_aa: CASSREPTPF; cdr3_nt: TGCGCCAGCAGCAGGGAGCCCACCCCATTT
v_call: TRBV24-1; j_call: TRBJ2-1; clone_size: many; d_call: NA; cdr3_aa: CATSDPGTPYNEQFF; cdr3_nt: TGTGCCACCAGTGATCCGGGGACGCCTTACAATGAGCAGTTCTTC
v_call: TRBV20-1; j_call: TRBJ1-4; clone_size: NA; d_call: NA; cdr3_aa: CSARAYEKLFF; cdr3_nt: TGCAGTGCTAGGGCCTATGAAAAACTGTTTTTT
v_call: TRBV5-1; j_call: TRBJ2-1; clone_size: many; d_call: TRBD2; cdr3_aa: CASSLGSGGGPDEQFF; cdr3_nt: TGCGCCAGCAGCTTAGGTTCCGGCGGGGGTCCCGATGAGCAGTTCTTC
v_call: TRBV7-2; j_call: TRBJ2-3; clone_size: many; d_call: NA; cdr3_aa: CASSSGTGWGNTQYF; cdr3_nt: TGTGCCAGCAGCAGCGGGACAGGCTGGGGAAATACGCAGTATTTT
v_call: TRBV28; j_call: TRBJ2-7; clone_size: many; d_call: TRBD1; cdr3_aa: CASKRGPGSSYEQYF; cdr3_nt: TGTGCCAGCAAAAGGGGGCCTGGCAGCTCCTACGAGCAGTACTTC
v_call: TRBV9; j_call: TRBJ2-1; clone_size: few; d_call: NA; cdr3_aa: CASSPGHRNEQFF; cdr3_nt: TGTGCCAGCAGTCCGGGACACAGAAATGAGCAGTTCTTC
v_call: TRBV7-9; j_call: TRBJ2-1; clone_size: many; d_call: NA; cdr3_aa: CASSLDGRGNEQFF; cdr3_nt: TGTGCCAGCAGCTTAGACGGCAGGGGAAATGAGCAGTTCTTC
v_call: TRBV7-9; j_call: TRBJ2-7; clone_size: NA; d_call: TRBD1; cdr3_aa: CASSHHRDRGQYEQYF; cdr3_nt: TGTGCCAGCAGCCACCACAGGGACAGGGGACAGTACGAGCAGTACTTC